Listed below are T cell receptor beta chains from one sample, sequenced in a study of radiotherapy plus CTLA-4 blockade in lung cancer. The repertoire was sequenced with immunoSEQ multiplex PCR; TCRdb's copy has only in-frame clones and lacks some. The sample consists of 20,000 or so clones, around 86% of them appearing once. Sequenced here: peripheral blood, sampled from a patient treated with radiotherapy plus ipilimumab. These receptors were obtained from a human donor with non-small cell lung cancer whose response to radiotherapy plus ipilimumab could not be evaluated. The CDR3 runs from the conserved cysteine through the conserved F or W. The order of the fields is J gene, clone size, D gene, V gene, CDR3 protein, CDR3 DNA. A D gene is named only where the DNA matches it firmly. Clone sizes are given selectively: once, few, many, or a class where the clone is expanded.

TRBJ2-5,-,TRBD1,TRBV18,CASPKGAGEQYF,TGTGCCAGCCCCAAGGGGGCTGGGGAGCAGTACTTC
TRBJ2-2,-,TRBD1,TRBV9,CASSPRQGPGELFF,TGTGCCAGCAGCCCCAGACAGGGCCCCGGGGAGCTGTTTTTT
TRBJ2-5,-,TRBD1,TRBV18,CASWSTGEETQYF,TGTGCCAGCTGGTCGACAGGGGAAGAGACCCAGTACTTC
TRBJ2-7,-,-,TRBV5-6,CASSGRERGLSYEQYF,TGTGCCAGCAGCGGCAGGGAACGTGGTCTCTCCTACGAGCAGTACTTC
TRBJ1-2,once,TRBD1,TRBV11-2,CASSRGRLLYGYTF,TGTGCCAGCAGCAGGGGGCGCCTGCTTTATGGCTACACCTTC
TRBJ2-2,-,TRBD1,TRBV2,CASRGQGVGTGELFF,TGTGCCAGCAGGGGCCAGGGGGTCGGCACCGGGGAGCTGTTTTTT
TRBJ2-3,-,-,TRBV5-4,CASSPSGVGTDTQYF,TGTGCCAGCAGCCCATCAGGGGTCGGCACAGATACGCAGTATTTT
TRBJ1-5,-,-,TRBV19,CATDSGAYNQPQHF,TGTGCCACCGACTCTGGGGCCTACAATCAGCCCCAGCATTTT
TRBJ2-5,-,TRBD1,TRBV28,CASSLPSGGAETQYF,TGTGCCAGCAGTTTACCCTCAGGGGGCGCGGAGACCCAGTACTTC
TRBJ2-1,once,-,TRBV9,CASSAVLSNEQFF,TGTGCCAGCAGCGCCGTTCTCTCGAATGAGCAGTTCTTC